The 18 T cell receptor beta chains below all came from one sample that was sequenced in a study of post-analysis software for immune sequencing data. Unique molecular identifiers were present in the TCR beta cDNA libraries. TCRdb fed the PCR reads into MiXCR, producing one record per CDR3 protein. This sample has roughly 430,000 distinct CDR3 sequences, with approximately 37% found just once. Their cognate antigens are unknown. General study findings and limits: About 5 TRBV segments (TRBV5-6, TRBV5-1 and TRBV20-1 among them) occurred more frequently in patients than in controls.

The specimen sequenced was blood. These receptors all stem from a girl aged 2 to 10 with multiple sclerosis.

In DNA, the CDR3 is TGTGCCAGCAGCCTACTGACAGGGGGCGATGGCTACACCTTC. Its protein product is CASSLLTGGDGYTF. The gene calls are TRBV7-9 and TRBJ1-2; TRBD1 matches at 10 bases. V lost 5 bases to trimming and J lost 6 bases; unmatched junction nucleotides: 6. The CDR3 is 14 residues long. From germline, CDR1 is SEHNR and CDR2 FQNEAQ (reference sequence).

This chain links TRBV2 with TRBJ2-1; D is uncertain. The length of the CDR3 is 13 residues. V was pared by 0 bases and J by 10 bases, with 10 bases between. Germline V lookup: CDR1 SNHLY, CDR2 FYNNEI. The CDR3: CASSEAELGEQFF. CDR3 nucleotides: TGTGCCAGCAGTGAAGCCGAGCTCGGGGAGCAGTTCTTC.

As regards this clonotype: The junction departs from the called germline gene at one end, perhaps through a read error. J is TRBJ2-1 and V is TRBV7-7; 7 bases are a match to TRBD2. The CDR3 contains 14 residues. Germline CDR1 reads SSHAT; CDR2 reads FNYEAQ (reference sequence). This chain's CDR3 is CASSLALGGDEQFF. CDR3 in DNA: TGTGCTAGCAGCTTAGCGTTGGGAGGGGACGAGCAGTTCTTC.

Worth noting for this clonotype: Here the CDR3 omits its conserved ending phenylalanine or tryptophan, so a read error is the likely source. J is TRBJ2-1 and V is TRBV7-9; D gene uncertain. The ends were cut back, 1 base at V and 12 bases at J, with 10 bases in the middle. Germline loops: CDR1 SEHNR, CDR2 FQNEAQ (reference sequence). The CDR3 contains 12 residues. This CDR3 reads CASSLEWVGQFS. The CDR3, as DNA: TGTGCCAGCAGCTTAGAGTGGGTTGGGCAGTTCTCC.

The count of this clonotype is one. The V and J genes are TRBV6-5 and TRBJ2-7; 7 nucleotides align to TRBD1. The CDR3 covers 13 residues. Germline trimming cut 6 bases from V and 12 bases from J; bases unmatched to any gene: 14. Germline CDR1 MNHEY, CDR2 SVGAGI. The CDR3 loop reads CASSHRGGETRYF. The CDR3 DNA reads TGTGCCAGCAGCCACAGGGGTGGAGAGACCCGGTACTTC.

The CDR3 sequence is CASSLRTGGAYTEAFF. CDR3 sequence (DNA): TGCGCCAGCAGCTTAAGGACAGGGGGCGCGTACACTGAAGCTTTCTTT. The chain links TRBV5-1 to TRBJ1-1; 11 positions match TRBD1. V gave up 2 bases and J gave up 3 bases; unmatched junction bases: 6. Germline CDR1 SGHRS, CDR2 YFSETQ. This CDR3 has 16 residues.

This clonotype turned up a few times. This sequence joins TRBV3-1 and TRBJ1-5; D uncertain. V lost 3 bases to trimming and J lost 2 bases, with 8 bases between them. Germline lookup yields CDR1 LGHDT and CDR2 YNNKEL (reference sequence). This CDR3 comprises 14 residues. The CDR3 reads CASSHRDGNQPQHF. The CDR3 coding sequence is TGTGCCAGCAGCCACCGAGACGGCAATCAGCCCCAGCATTTT.

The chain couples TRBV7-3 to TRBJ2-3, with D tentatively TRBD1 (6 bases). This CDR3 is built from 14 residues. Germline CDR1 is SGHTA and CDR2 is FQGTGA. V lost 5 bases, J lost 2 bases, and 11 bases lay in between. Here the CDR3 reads CASSQTGSTDTQYF. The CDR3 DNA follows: TGTGCCAGCAGCCAAACAGGGTCCACAGATACGCAGTATTTT.

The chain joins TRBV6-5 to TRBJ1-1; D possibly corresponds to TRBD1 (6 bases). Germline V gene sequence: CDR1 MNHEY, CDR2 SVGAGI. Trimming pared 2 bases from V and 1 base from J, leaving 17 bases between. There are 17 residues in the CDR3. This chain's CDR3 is CASSYGGAGAPNTEAFF. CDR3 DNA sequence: TGTGCCAGCAGTTACGGGGGCGCGGGGGCCCCGAACACTGAAGCTTTCTTT.

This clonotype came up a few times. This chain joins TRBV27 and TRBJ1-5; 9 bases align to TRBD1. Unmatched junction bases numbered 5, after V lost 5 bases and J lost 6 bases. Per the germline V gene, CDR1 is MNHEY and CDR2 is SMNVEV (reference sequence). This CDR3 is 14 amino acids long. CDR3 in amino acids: CASSGTGGRQPQHF. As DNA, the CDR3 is TGTGCCAGCAGTGGAACAGGGGGCCGTCAGCCCCAGCATTTT.

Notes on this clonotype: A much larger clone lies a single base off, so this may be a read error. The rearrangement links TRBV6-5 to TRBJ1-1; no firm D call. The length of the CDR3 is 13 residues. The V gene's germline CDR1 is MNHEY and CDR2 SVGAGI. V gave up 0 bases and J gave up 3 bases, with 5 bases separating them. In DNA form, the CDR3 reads TGTGCCAGCAGTTACTCGAAGGACACTGAAGCTTTCTTT. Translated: CASSYSKDTEAFF.

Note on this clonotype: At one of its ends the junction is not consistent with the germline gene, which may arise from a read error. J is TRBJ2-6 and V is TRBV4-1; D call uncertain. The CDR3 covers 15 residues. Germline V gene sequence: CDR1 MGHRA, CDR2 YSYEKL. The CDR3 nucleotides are TGCGCCGGCAGTCGCAGTGGGAATGGGGCCAACGTCCTGACTTTC. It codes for CAGSRSGNGANVLTF.

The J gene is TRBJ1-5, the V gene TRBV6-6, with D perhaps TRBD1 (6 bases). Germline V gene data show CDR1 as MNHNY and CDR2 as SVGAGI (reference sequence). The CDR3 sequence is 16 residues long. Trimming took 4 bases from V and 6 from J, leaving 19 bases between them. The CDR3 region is CASSSQTGPGGQPQHF. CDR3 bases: TGTGCCAGCAGTTCCCAGACAGGCCCCGGGGGTCAGCCCCAGCATTTT.

Here the CDR3 reads CASSTGQGPLLGTEAFF. The CDR3 DNA reads TGCGCCAGCAGCACCGGACAGGGGCCCCTGCTGGGCACTGAAGCTTTCTTT. The chain combines TRBV5-1 with TRBJ1-1; TRBD1 aligns across 9 bases. The CDR3 spans 17 residues. CDR1 is SGHRS, CDR2 YFSETQ, per germline. V dropped 4 bases and J dropped 4; count of bases not matched to a gene: 14. The full variable domain, with the rest looked up from reference TRBV5-1 and TRBJ1-1, is KAGVTQTPRYLIKTRGQQVTLSCSPISGHRSVSWYQQTPGQGLQFLFEYFSETQRNKGNFPGRFSGRQFSNSRSEMNVSTLELGDSALYLCASSTGQGPLLGTEAFFGQGTRLTVV.

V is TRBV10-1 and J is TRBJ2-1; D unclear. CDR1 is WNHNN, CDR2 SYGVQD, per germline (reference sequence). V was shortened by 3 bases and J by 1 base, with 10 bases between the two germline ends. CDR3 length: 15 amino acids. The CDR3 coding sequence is TGCGCCAGCAGTGATGGGATTTCTTCCTACAATGAGCAGTTCTTC. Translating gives CASSDGISSYNEQFF.

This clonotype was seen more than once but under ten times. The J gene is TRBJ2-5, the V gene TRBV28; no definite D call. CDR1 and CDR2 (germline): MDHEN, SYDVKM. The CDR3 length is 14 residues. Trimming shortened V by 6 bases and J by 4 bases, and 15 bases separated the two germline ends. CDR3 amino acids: CASSSSVTLETQYF. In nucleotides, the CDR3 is TGTGCCAGCAGCTCATCGGTAACCTTAGAGACCCAGTACTTC.

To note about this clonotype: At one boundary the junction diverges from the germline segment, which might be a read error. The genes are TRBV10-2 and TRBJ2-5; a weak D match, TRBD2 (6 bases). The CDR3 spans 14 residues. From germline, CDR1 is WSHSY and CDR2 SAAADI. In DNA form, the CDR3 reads TGCGCCAGCTCATCGGCGGGAACTAAAGAGACCCGGTACTTC. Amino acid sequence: CASSSAGTKETRYF.

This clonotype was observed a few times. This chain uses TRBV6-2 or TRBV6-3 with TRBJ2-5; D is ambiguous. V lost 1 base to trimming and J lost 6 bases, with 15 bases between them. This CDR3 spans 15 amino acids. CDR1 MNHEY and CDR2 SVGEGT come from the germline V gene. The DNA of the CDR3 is TGTGCCAGCAGTTACTTTGGCCCCTACCGGAAGACCCAGTACTTC. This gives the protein CASSYFGPYRKTQYF.